The 9 T cell receptor beta chains below all came from one sample that was sequenced in a study of CD8 T cells in Susac syndrome. RNA totalling roughly 0.5 to 1 ug underwent reverse transcription with random hexamers. TCRdb re-derived calls from the immunoSEQ multiplex PCR reads in MiXCR, one entry per CDR3 protein. This sample has 100,000 to 150,000 distinct CDR3 sequences, with about 95% found just once. Sequencing was performed on CD4+ T cells from PBMCs. The receptors stem from a human donor in good health.

This rearrangement joins TRBV20-1 to TRBJ2-3; tentatively, D is TRBD1 or TRBD2 (5 bases each). This CDR3 contains 13 residues. Germline values: CDR1 DFQATT, CDR2 SNEGSKA (reference sequence). Trimming took 6 bases from V and 4 from J, leaving 14 bases between them. CDR3 DNA: TGCAGTGCCCGATTCCGGGACCCAGATACGCAGTATTTT. Protein: CSARFRDPDTQYF.

The chain uses TRBV7-9 and TRBJ1-1; D is undetermined. The CDR3 is 14 amino acids. Deletions cut 5 bases from V and 4 bases from J, with 14 bases between. Germline CDR1 reads SEHNR; CDR2 reads FQNEAQ (reference sequence). Here the CDR3 DNA reads TGTGCCAGCAGCCCAAGGAGTGGTGGCACTGAAGCTTTCTTT. Translating gives CASSPRSGGTEAFF.

The rearrangement uses TRBV7-9 and TRBJ2-1; weak D call: TRBD2 (6 bases). Germline V CDR1 and CDR2: SEHNR, FQNEAQ (reference sequence). The CDR3 runs 14 residues. With 5 bases removed from V and 5 bases from J, the gap between germline ends came to 13 bases. The chain's CDR3 is CASSRESGDNEQFF. CDR3 nucleotide sequence: TGTGCCAGCAGCCGGGAGAGCGGCGACAATGAGCAGTTCTTC.

J is TRBJ2-7 and V is TRBV2; tentatively, D is TRBD2 (6 bases). Between the trimmed V and J ends, which lost 6 bases and 4 bases, there was a span of 13 bases. Germline CDR1 reads SNHLY; CDR2 reads FYNNEI. The CDR3 covers 13 residues. The CDR3 DNA is TGTGCCAGCAGCGGGACTTCTCAGTACGAGCAGTACTTC. This codes for CASSGTSQYEQYF.

The chain recombines TRBV5-6 with TRBJ1-2; 7 bases align to TRBD1. CDR3 length: 13 residues. Germline V gene sequence: CDR1 SGHDT, CDR2 YYEEEE. V lost 4 bases and J lost 8; bases outside the gene matches: 8. CDR3 DNA sequence: TGTGCCAGCAGCCGGCGAGGGGGCGGCGGCTACACCTTC. Protein: CASSRRGGGGYTF.

This rearrangement joins TRBV28 to TRBJ1-2; no clear D gene. Germline V lookup: CDR1 MDHEN, CDR2 SYDVKM. V lost 4 bases and J lost 1, with 7 bases in between. There are 13 residues in the CDR3. The CDR3 reads CASSSRSNYGYTF. As DNA, the CDR3 is TGTGCCAGCAGTTCTCGAAGTAACTATGGCTACACCTTC.

This chain joins TRBV29-1 and TRBJ1-1; possibly TRBD1 for D (5 bases). Germline V gene sequence: CDR1 SQVTM, CDR2 ANQGSEA. Trimming shortened V by 3 bases and J by 0 bases, and 8 bases separated the two germline ends. This CDR3 is built from 13 residues. The CDR3 sequence is CSVDDRLNTEAFF. CDR3 bases: TGCAGCGTTGACGACAGACTGAACACTGAAGCTTTCTTT.

J is TRBJ2-3 and V is TRBV27; perhaps TRBD1 as D (5 bases). The CDR3 is 16 residues long. Looked up from germline, CDR1 is MNHEY and CDR2 is SMNVEV (reference sequence). V shed 0 bases and J shed 0 bases, with 10 bases lying between them. CDR3 in amino acids: CASSLSGRVSTDTQYF. As DNA, the CDR3 is TGTGCCAGCAGTTTATCCGGCAGGGTGAGCACAGATACGCAGTATTTT.

The chain has TRBV7-8 and TRBJ2-7; 7 bases align to TRBD1. V was pared by 5 bases and J by 3 bases, with 10 bases of the junction left unmatched. This CDR3 is built from 15 residues. Germline values: CDR1 SGHVS, CDR2 FQNEAQ. The CDR3, as DNA: TGTGCCAGCAGCCACGTAGGGGGCCATAACTACGAGCAGTACTTC. It is translated as CASSHVGGHNYEQYF.